These T cell receptor beta chains were read from a single sample in a study of T cell responses to AZD1222 COVID-19 vaccine. Data came from immunoSEQ multiplex PCR; TCRdb stores just in-frame clones and leaves some out. Here the sample table reports about 140,000 clones. Specimen: peripheral blood. The source of these receptors is an adult in good health. Each CDR3 is given with its conserved first and last residue. Fields, in order: V gene, J gene, D gene, CDR3 protein, CDR3 DNA. D genes are given only for firm matches.

TRBV4-1	TRBJ1-5	.	CASARTPLPFSNQPQHF	TGCGCCAGCGCCCGGACACCTTTACCCTTTAGCAATCAGCCCCAGCATTTT
TRBV5-1	TRBJ2-1	.	CASSGGSRNNEQFF	TGCGCCAGCAGTGGCGGGTCGCGGAACAATGAGCAGTTCTTC
TRBV3-1/TRBV3-2	TRBJ2-1	TRBD2	CASSQRALAGGRYNEQFF	TGTGCCAGCAGCCAACGGGCCCTAGCGGGGGGCCGGTACAATGAGCAGTTCTTC
TRBV2	TRBJ1-4	.	CASRTQGFANEKLFF	TGTGCCAGCCGAACCCAGGGGTTTGCTAATGAAAAACTGTTTTTT
TRBV6-1	TRBJ2-1	TRBD2	CASSEVVASGRAVNEQFF	TGTGCCAGCAGTGAAGTGGTGGCTAGCGGGCGGGCCGTCAATGAGCAGTTCTTC
TRBV6-4	TRBJ1-6	TRBD1	CASTDRGQAPSSYNSPLHF	TGTGCCAGCACCGACCGGGGACAGGCCCCGAGCTCCTATAATTCACCCCTCCACTTT
TRBV7-8	TRBJ1-5	.	CASSSQGGPQPQHF	TGTGCCAGCAGCTCCCAGGGAGGGCCGCAGCCCCAGCATTTT
TRBV9	TRBJ1-3	TRBD1	CASSPPGTAGNTIYF	TGTGCCAGCAGCCCCCCGGGGACAGCTGGAAACACCATATATTTT
TRBV18	TRBJ1-1	.	CASSPYGGASTEAFF	TGTGCCAGCTCACCATACGGGGGCGCGTCCACTGAAGCTTTCTTT
TRBV30	TRBJ1-2	TRBD1	CAWKLADRGYGYTF	TGTGCCTGGAAGCTCGCGGACAGGGGTTATGGCTACACCTTC
TRBV20-1	TRBJ1-1	.	CSAAPREKAFF	TGCAGTGCTGCCCCTCGGGAGAAGGCTTTCTTT
TRBV6-2/TRBV6-3	TRBJ1-1	.	CASSYRVGAEAFF	TGTGCCAGCAGTTACAGGGTCGGGGCCGAAGCTTTCTTT
TRBV9	TRBJ1-1	TRBD1	CASSGLGTGHTEAFF	TGTGCCAGCAGCGGATTGGGGACAGGGCACACTGAAGCTTTCTTT
TRBV5-4	TRBJ2-1	TRBD2	CASSLELAGHNEQFF	TGTGCCAGCAGCTTGGAACTAGCGGGGCACAATGAGCAGTTCTTC
TRBV5-6	TRBJ1-2	.	CASSLTGSYGYTF	TGTGCCAGCAGCTTGACAGGATCCTATGGCTACACCTTC
TRBV19	TRBJ1-6	TRBD1	CASSPSDREYSPLHF	TGTGCCAGTAGTCCAAGTGACAGGGAATATTCACCCCTCCACTTT
TRBV9	TRBJ2-4	TRBD2	CASSAHPLSGGKNIQYF	TGTGCCAGCAGCGCCCATCCCCTGAGCGGGGGAAAAAACATTCAGTACTTC
TRBV25-1	TRBJ1-2	.	CASSPRAAFDYGYTF	TGTGCCAGCAGCCCTCGGGCGGCGTTCGACTATGGCTACACCTTC
TRBV7-3	TRBJ2-3	.	CASSLMAGSVDTQYF	TGTGCCAGCAGCTTAATGGCAGGGTCGGTCGATACGCAGTATTTT
TRBV15	TRBJ1-6	TRBD1	CATSTNGQGTSPLHF	TGTGCCACCAGCACAAACGGACAGGGGACCTCACCCCTCCACTTT
TRBV2	TRBJ1-2	TRBD1	CASSAQGGHGYTF	TGTGCCAGCAGTGCACAGGGGGGTCATGGCTACACCTTC
TRBV28	TRBJ2-5	.	CASSLGGDETQYF	TGTGCCAGCAGTTTGGGGGGCGACGAGACCCAGTACTTC
TRBV5-6	TRBJ1-2	.	CASSLVDRNYGYTF	TGTGCCAGCAGCTTGGTGGACCGCAACTATGGCTACACCTTC
TRBV6-5	TRBJ2-1	TRBD1	CASSHTGGSVNEQFF	TGTGCCAGCAGCCACACAGGGGGCTCTGTCAATGAGCAGTTCTTC
TRBV19	TRBJ2-1	TRBD2	CASSMAGGISYNEQFF	TGTGCCAGTAGTATGGCGGGGGGCATCTCCTACAATGAGCAGTTCTTC
TRBV19	TRBJ1-5	TRBD1	CASSMTGTGSNQPQHF	TGTGCCAGTAGTATGACTGGGACAGGGTCCAATCAGCCCCAGCATTTT
TRBV18	TRBJ2-5	.	CASSPPSETQYF	TGTGCCAGCTCACCACCTTCCGAGACCCAGTACTTC
TRBV5-1	TRBJ2-7	.	CASSLAAGQYEQYF	TGCGCCAGCAGCTTGGCAGCCGGGCAGTACGAGCAGTACTTC
TRBV19	TRBJ2-2	TRBD2	CASRSGGTNTGELFF	TGTGCCAGTAGGTCCGGGGGGACGAACACCGGGGAGCTGTTTTTT
TRBV5-3	TRBJ2-7	TRBD1	CARSSTGSPYEQYF	TGTGCCAGAAGTTCGACAGGGTCGCCCTACGAGCAGTACTTC
TRBV27	TRBJ1-2	TRBD1	CASSPTTGRGGGYTF	TGTGCCAGCAGTCCCACGACAGGGCGCGGGGGTGGCTACACCTTC
TRBV19	TRBJ1-2	TRBD1	CATGTGGSYGYTF	TGTGCCACCGGGACAGGGGGCAGCTATGGCTACACCTTC
TRBV19	TRBJ1-5	TRBD1	CASSPGRGDNQPQHF	TGTGCCAGTAGCCCGGGCAGGGGGGACAATCAGCCCCAGCATTTT
TRBV19	TRBJ1-4	.	CASSIVEAAEKLFF	TGTGCCAGTAGTATCGTGGAGGCGGCTGAAAAACTGTTTTTT
TRBV2	TRBJ2-2	.	CASSREGPAGTGELFF	TGTGCCAGCAGTCGCGAGGGGCCTGCGGGCACCGGGGAGCTGTTTTTT
TRBV19	TRBJ2-1	.	CASSIRGFDEQFF	TGTGCCAGTAGTATACGGGGCTTCGATGAGCAGTTCTTC
TRBV5-6	TRBJ1-6	.	CASSLGGAGNSPLHF	TGTGCCAGCAGCTTGGGGGGGGCTGGTAATTCACCCCTCCACTTT
TRBV3-1/TRBV3-2	TRBJ1-1	.	CASSQVASLNTEAFF	TGTGCCAGCAGCCAAGTGGCCAGCCTGAACACTGAAGCTTTCTTT
TRBV7-3	TRBJ2-3	.	CASSPTSTDTQYF	TGTGCCAGCAGCCCTACCAGCACAGATACGCAGTATTTT
TRBV18	TRBJ1-2	TRBD1	CASSSVTGSYGYTF	TGTGCCAGCTCATCGGTGACAGGGAGCTATGGCTACACCTTC
TRBV3-1/TRBV3-2	TRBJ2-6	.	CASSQVRLSGANVLTF	TGTGCCAGCAGCCAAGTGAGGCTCTCTGGGGCCAACGTCCTGACTTTC
TRBV18	TRBJ1-2	.	CASSPPAGVGGYTF	TGTGCCAGCTCACCTCCCGCGGGCGTCGGGGGCTACACCTTC